This T cell receptor (beta chain) emerged from a study of T-cell memory formation after mild COVID-19. About the study: Clusters of TCRs were largely donor specific. Study outcomes and limitations: What remained unconfirmed was the SARS-CoV-2 specificity of second-wave clones peaking on day 37. From day 15 to 85, contracting clones were balanced between CD4 and CD8, whereas later expanders leaned toward CD4+.

About this clonotype itself: What it binds is not known.

TCRdb ran MiXCR on the 5' RACE reads and lists one entry per CDR3 protein. The sample comprises about 44,000 distinct CDR3 sequences, approximately 7% of which are singletons, and 1.4% to 1.5% rests with the top ten. Germline V CDR1 and CDR2: DFQATT, SNEGSKA (reference sequence). This CDR3 is 14 amino acids long. Trimming cost V 3 bases and J 10 bases, with 16 bases left between them. This TCR derives from a man in his late teens or twenties who had mild COVID-19 (a few samples of this study predate the infection). Cell type and time point are not known. This chain links TRBV20-1 with TRBJ1-6; unclear D gene. The sample taken for sequencing was PBMCs or a T cell subset sorted from them (not recorded which). CDR3 residues: CSARSEGWGSPLHF. The DNA of the CDR3 is TGCAGTGCTAGGTCTGAGGGCTGGGGATCACCCCTCCACTTT.